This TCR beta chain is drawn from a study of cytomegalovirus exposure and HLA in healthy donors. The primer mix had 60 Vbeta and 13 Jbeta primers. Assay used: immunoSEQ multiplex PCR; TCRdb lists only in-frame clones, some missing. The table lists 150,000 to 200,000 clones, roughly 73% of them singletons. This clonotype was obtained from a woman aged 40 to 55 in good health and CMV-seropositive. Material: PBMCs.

In DNA, the CDR3 is TGTGCCTGGAGTGTGGGACAGTCCCCAGATACGCAGTATTTT. Protein: CAWSVGQSPDTQYF. The chain links TRBV30 to TRBJ2-3; 7 positions match TRBD1. V shed 0 bases and J 4 bases; nucleotides not matched to a gene: 4. The germline V gene has CDR1 GTSNPN and CDR2 SVGIG (reference sequence). This CDR3 spans 14 amino acids.